The 19 T cell receptor beta chains below all came from one sample that was sequenced in a study of cytotoxic CD8 clonotypes in ibrutinib-treated CLL (dated by TCRdb to 2020 to 2023). This specimen's time point label, per the study, means: progressive disease on ibrutinib. Receptors were amplified or captured by the immunoSEQ multiplex PCR assay. The source is immuneACCESS, and TCRdb retained only in-frame sequences with V and J called. Part of the clones is not carried over; for the studies checked, unresolved V genes explain less than half of this, and the remainder is unexplained. The sample profile shows roughly 300,000 clones; less than 85% of them were found once. About 5.7% of the sample is in the top ten clones. The sequences come from PBMCs, collected at disease progression, from a patient treated with ibrutinib. Receptor source: a human donor with chronic lymphocytic leukemia.

This chain links TRBV28 with TRBJ1-2; perhaps TRBD1 as D (6 bases). Per germline, CDR1 MDHEN and CDR2 SYDVKM. The CDR3 consists of 12 residues. V was pared by 6 bases and J by 8 bases, with 13 bases between. The CDR3 sequence: CASRVNRDGYTF. DNA for the CDR3: TGTGCCAGCAGAGTCAACAGGGACGGCTACACCTTC.

The chain employs TRBV29-1 and TRBJ2-1; D perhaps matches TRBD1 (6 bases). V lost 4 bases, J lost 4 bases, and 14 bases lay in between. This CDR3 region has 14 residues. Germline V gene data show CDR1 as SQVTM and CDR2 as ANQGSEA. The CDR3 region has the DNA TGCAGCGTTGGGCGGCAGGGGTGGTACAATGAGCAGTTCTTC. Translation gives CSVGRQGWYNEQFF.

This clone was seen just once. The gene calls are TRBV13 and TRBJ2-6; TRBD1 is a possible D gene (5 bases). The CDR3 length is 20 residues. Germline V gives CDR1 PRHDT, CDR2 FYEKMQ (reference sequence). V lost 5 bases and J 0 bases, leaving 23 bases between the germline ends. The DNA for the CDR3 is TGTGCCAGCAGCCCCTTGACCCAGGGTGTGGTGAACTCTGGGGCCAACGTCCTGACTTTC. Translation: CASSPLTQGVVNSGANVLTF.

The chain uses TRBV19 and TRBJ2-7; TRBD2 agrees at 7 bases. CDR3 size: 14 residues. The V segment lost 7 bases and the J segment 5 bases; nucleotides outside the gene matches: 11. The germline V gene encodes CDR1 LNHDA and CDR2 SQIVND (reference sequence). CDR3 in amino acids: CASTPAGLLNEQYF. The DNA for the CDR3 is TGTGCCAGTACCCCAGCGGGGCTCCTTAACGAGCAGTACTTC.

This clone was counted between two and nine times. This chain uses TRBV7-8 with TRBJ2-7, with TRBD2 as a possible D gene (5 bases). The CDR3 contains 15 residues. V was shortened by 4 bases and J by 2 bases, with 15 bases between the two germline ends. Germline CDR1 SGHVS, CDR2 FQNEAQ. The CDR3 loop is CASSSRGSRPYEQYF. As DNA, the CDR3 is TGTGCCAGCAGCTCCCGAGGGAGCCGTCCCTACGAGCAGTACTTC.

This sequence joins TRBV7-6 and TRBJ2-1; TRBD2 matches 10 bases. Looked up from germline, CDR1 is SGHVS and CDR2 is FNYEAQ. Losses at the gene ends were 8 bases for V and 3 bases for J; bases not matched to a gene: 1. The CDR3 is 13 residues long. The CDR3 sequence: CASGTSVYNEQFF. The CDR3 DNA reads TGTGCCAGCGGGACTAGCGTCTACAATGAGCAGTTCTTC.

This chain joins TRBV27 and TRBJ2-1; the match to TRBD2 covers 14 bases. Germline CDR1 is MNHEY and CDR2 is SMNVEV (reference sequence). The CDR3 is made up of 17 amino acids. With 5 bases clipped from V and 3 bases from J, the junction kept 6 bases outside the gene matches. CDR3 residues: CASSPQGLAGGYNEQFF. DNA for the CDR3: TGTGCCAGCAGTCCCCAAGGACTAGCGGGAGGCTACAATGAGCAGTTCTTC.

This clone has just one count. The chain links TRBV9 to TRBJ1-3; D perhaps matches TRBD1 (5 bases). The V gene's germline CDR1 is SGDLS and CDR2 YYNGEE. Trimming cost V 0 bases and J 4 bases, with 11 bases left between them. CDR3 length equals 15 residues. CDR3 DNA sequence: TGTGCCAGCAGCGTAGGCGGGGGAACCGGAAACACCATATATTTT. It is translated as CASSVGGGTGNTIYF.

The chain is built from TRBV27 and TRBJ1-1, with D maybe TRBD1 (6 bases). Germline V gene lookup returns CDR1 MNHEY and CDR2 SMNVEV (reference sequence). The CDR3 extends over 13 amino acids. The germline V and J ends were trimmed by 3 bases and 4 bases, with 9 bases remaining between them. For the CDR3, the DNA is TGTGCCAGCAGTTTCCCAGGGGCCACTGAAGCTTTCTTT. It specifies CASSFPGATEAFF.

The chain links TRBV27 to TRBJ1-2; no clear D gene. The V end was cut by 2 bases, the J end by 4 bases, with 5 bases between. CDR3 size: 12 residues. Germline V gene lookup returns CDR1 MNHEY and CDR2 SMNVEV (reference sequence). The CDR3 DNA is TGTGCCAGCAGTTTAGAGGGCTATGGCTACACCTTC. It encodes CASSLEGYGYTF.

This chain uses TRBV5-4 with TRBJ2-6; D unclear. This CDR3 comprises 15 residues. Trimming removed 1 base at V and 1 base at J, with 6 bases between. Germline values: CDR1 SGHNT, CDR2 YYREEE (reference sequence). CDR3 protein: CASSLSASGANVLTF. The DNA for the CDR3 is TGTGCCAGCAGCTTGTCAGCGTCTGGGGCCAACGTCCTGACTTTC. Based on the CDR3 plus reference TRBV5-4 and TRBJ2-6, the full variable domain is ETGVTQSPTHLIKTRGQQVTLRCSSQSGHNTVSWYQQALGQGPQFIFQYYREEENGRGNFPPRFSGLQFPNYSSELNVNALELDDSALYLCASSLSASGANVLTFGAGSRLTVL.

The rearrangement joins TRBV11-2 to TRBJ1-5; D not certain. Germline assignment: CDR1 SGHAT and CDR2 FQNNGV. Trimming removed 5 bases from V and 3 bases from J, with 5 bases in between. This CDR3 contains 12 residues. CDR3 protein: CASSKNNQPQHF. Here the CDR3 DNA reads TGTGCCAGCAGCAAAAACAATCAGCCCCAGCATTTT.

The rearrangement uses TRBV5-6 and TRBJ2-2; no reliable D call. This CDR3 contains 15 residues. V shed 1 base and J shed 8 bases, with 15 bases lying between them. CDR1 is SGHDT and CDR2 is YYEEEE in the germline V gene. CDR3 protein: CASSLINILSGELFF. CDR3 DNA: TGTGCCAGCAGCTTGATAAACATCCTTTCTGGGGAGCTGTTTTTT.

The CDR3 sequence is CASSLVGASYEQYF. In DNA, the CDR3 is TGTGCCAGCAGCTTGGTGGGGGCCTCCTACGAGCAGTACTTC. The genes are TRBV7-8 and TRBJ2-7, with TRBD1 as a possible D gene (6 bases). Per the germline V gene, CDR1 is SGHVS and CDR2 is FQNEAQ. The CDR3 has 14 amino acids. Trimming left V 3 bases short and J 0 bases short, with 9 bases between.

The V call is TRBV5-6, the J call TRBJ2-5; 10 nucleotides match TRBD2. Germline trimming cut 0 bases from V and 4 bases from J; bases unmatched to any gene: 9. Germline lookup yields CDR1 SGHDT and CDR2 YYEEEE. The CDR3 consists of 17 residues. The CDR3 bases are TGTGCCAGCAGCTTGGGGGAAATGAGACTAGCGGGAGAGACCCAGTACTTC. It translates to CASSLGEMRLAGETQYF.

The chain has TRBV5-1 and TRBJ2-2; D uncertain. This CDR3 comprises 15 residues. Per germline, CDR1 SGHRS and CDR2 YFSETQ. The germline V and J ends were trimmed by 7 bases and 0 bases, with 13 bases remaining between them. The DNA of the CDR3 is TGCGCCAGCGGTAGCAGGCTATCGAACACCGGGGAGCTGTTTTTT. This gives the protein CASGSRLSNTGELFF.

V and J are TRBV7-9 and TRBJ1-6, with TRBD1 matching over 7 bases. J was trimmed by 0 bases and V by 0 bases; bases with no gene match: 2. The CDR3 spans 17 residues. CDR1 SEHNR and CDR2 FQNEAQ come from the germline V gene (reference sequence). CDR3 amino acids: CASSLAGGGSYNSPLHF. The CDR3 nucleotides read TGTGCCAGCAGCTTAGCAGGGGGCGGCTCCTATAATTCACCCCTCCACTTT.

The chain links TRBV14 to TRBJ2-6; weak D call: TRBD2 (6 bases). Germline lookup yields CDR1 SGHDN and CDR2 FVKESK. V was clipped by 2 bases and J by 0 bases, with 11 bases between them. The CDR3 runs to 17 residues. CDR3 region: CASSQWTGDSGANVLTF. The CDR3 region has the DNA TGTGCCAGCAGCCAATGGACGGGGGACTCTGGGGCCAACGTCCTGACTTTC.

The chain carries TRBV25-1 and TRBJ2-3; D is unclear. This CDR3 is 13 amino acids long. V was trimmed by 4 bases and J by 2 bases, leaving 7 bases between them. Germline assignment: CDR1 MGHDK and CDR2 SYGVNS. CDR3: CASSGVSTDTQYF. CDR3 DNA sequence: TGTGCCAGCAGTGGCGTCTCCACAGATACGCAGTATTTT.